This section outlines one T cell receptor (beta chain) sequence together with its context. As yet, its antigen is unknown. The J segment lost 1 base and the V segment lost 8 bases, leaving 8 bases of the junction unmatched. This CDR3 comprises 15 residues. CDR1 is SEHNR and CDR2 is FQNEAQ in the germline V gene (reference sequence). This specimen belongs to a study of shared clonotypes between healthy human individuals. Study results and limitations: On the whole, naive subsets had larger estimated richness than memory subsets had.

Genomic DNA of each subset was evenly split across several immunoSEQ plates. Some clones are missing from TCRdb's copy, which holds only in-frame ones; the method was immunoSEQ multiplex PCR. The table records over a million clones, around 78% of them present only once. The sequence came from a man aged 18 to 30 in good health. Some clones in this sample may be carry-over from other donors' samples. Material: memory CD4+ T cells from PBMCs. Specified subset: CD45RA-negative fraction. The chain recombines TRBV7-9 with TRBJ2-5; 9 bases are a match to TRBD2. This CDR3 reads CASEGLAVPQETQYF. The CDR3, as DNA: TGTGCCAGCGAGGGACTAGCTGTGCCCCAAGAGACCCAGTACTTC.